This T cell receptor (beta chain) was observed in a study of beta chain features in type 1 diabetes (dated by TCRdb to about 2018). About the full investigation: No differences in mean age, gender distribution, total cell number or subset yield were found between patients and healthy donors. A total of roughly 100 million sorted cells were examined across all samples, and the number of cells per subset was strongly correlated with RNA yield. The study compared the TCRB repertoires of sorted circulating CD4+ T cell subsets in recently diagnosed type 1 diabetes patients with those in matched healthy donors. Regulatory and stem cell-like memory subsets were isolated from only 8 patients and roughly eight healthy donors, whereas naive and central memory subsets came from all 30 or so donors. The research as a whole found: Because cDNA rather than genomic DNA was sequenced, highly expressing activated cells could have been over-represented, although no difference in activation and CD3 levels was found between groups. Only small numbers of individuals were included in the HLA sub-analyses, which left unresolved whether HLA type had any influence on TCRB rearrangement. Naive, central memory and regulatory TCRB repertoires appeared to be more similar among patients than among healthy donors. Fewer insertions and more nucleotide deletions at VDJ recombination sites were observed in patients with type 1 diabetes, implying thymic rearrangement abnormalities. In all four CD4+ subsets, TCRB CDR3 length was moderately but significantly shorter in type 1 diabetes patients. Shorter templates might have been favored by PCR, but patient and control samples were amplified and corrected together, so both groups would have been affected equally by any skew.

All of the isolated RNA was reverse transcribed with the High Capacity cDNA Reverse Transcription Kit, so expressed TCRB transcripts were sequenced. Naive, central memory and regulatory T cell samples underwent deep immunoSEQ sequencing, averaging about 3.57 million total reads per sample. Sorted cells were lysed in RLT buffer and RNA was extracted with DNase-treated RNeasy Micro or Mini kits, depending on cell number. Each cell subset was processed separately to prevent cross-contamination, with patient and healthy donor samples processed together. Using the immunoSEQ multiplex PCR, TCRB sequences were amplified from cDNA into 87-bp fragments spanning the CDR3 region. Sequencing of the amplicons was performed on the Illumina HiSeq platform. From the authors' description of their analysis: Synthetic template baselines were used to correct PCR bias computationally, reads within Hamming distance 2 were collapsed together, and singletons that could not be merged were discarded. Reads were aligned against IMGT to assign V, D and J genes, CDR3 length and insertions or deletions at six rearrangement sites. Within each subset, clonotype counts were normalized to sorted cell number, after which true diversity and Gini coefficients were computed with the tcR R package. The overlap coefficient, calculated on TCRB nucleotide sequences, was used to measure repertoire sharing. As a proxy for the pre-selection repertoire, out-of-frame TCRB sequences from naive cells were analyzed. TCRdb mirrors the immuneACCESS table, restricted to in-frame sequences. Some clones are absent from its copies; in checked studies, under half trace to an unresolved V gene, and the reason for the others is unknown. That table is the source of V, J and clone size, and D and trimming were worked out from the DNA. Recorded for this sample are hundreds of thousands of clones; about 29% of them occurred a single time. The biggest ten clones account for more than 0.055% of the sample.

A single peripheral blood draw of around 120 mL on average was collected from each donor into heparinised tubes. Using a panel that included CD45RO, CCR7, CD25, CD127, CD95 and CD27, naive, central memory, regulatory and stem cell-like memory CD4+ T cells were sorted on a BD FACSAria II. A purity above 95% was achieved for all sorted populations. PBMCs were isolated immediately by Lymphoprep density gradient centrifugation and stained directly without culture. So that batch effects would be minimized, each experiment stained and sorted samples in pairs, pairing one healthy donor with one patient. Concerning this clone: Its recognized antigen is unknown. Base qualities are not provided; no much larger clone lies one nucleotide away.

This TCR was sampled from a man between 18 and 29 years old in good health. The specimen sequenced was naive CD4+ T cells from blood. The cell subset or site label corresponds to: true naive CD4+ T cells.

The CDR3 amino acid sequence is: CASSTYEQYF. The nucleotide sequence is TGTGCCAGCAGTACCTACGAGCAGTACTTC. The rearrangement joined TRBV27 to TRBJ2-7; no D gene can be assigned with confidence. The CDR3 goes from the cysteine to the phenylalanine over 10 residues. Solely the CDR3 DNA is kept, with 30 bases framed from the first base. For CDR1 and CDR2, the germline V gene (reference sequence) lists MNHEY and SMNVEV. V loses 5 bases, J loses 2 bases, and the germline ends lie 1 base apart.